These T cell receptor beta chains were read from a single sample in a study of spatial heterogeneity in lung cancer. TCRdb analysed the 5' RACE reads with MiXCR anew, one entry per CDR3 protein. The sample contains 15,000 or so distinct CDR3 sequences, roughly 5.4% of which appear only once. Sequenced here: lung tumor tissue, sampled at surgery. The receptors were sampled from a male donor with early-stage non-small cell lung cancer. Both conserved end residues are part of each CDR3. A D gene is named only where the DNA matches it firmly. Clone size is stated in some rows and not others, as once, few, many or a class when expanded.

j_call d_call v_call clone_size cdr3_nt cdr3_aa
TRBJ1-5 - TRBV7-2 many TGTGCCAGCAGCCCGTACTCGGTTGGCAATCAGCCCCAGCATTTT CASSPYSVGNQPQHF
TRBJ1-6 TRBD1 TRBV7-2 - TGTGCCAGCAGCTATACAGGGGATCCGGTTCGTTCACCCCTCCACTTT CASSYTGDPVRSPLHF
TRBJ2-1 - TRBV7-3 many TGTGCCAGCACCCTGGGCCCGAACAATGAGCAGTTCTTC CASTLGPNNEQFF
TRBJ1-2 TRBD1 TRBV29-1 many TGCAGCGCCGAGGGGACAGGGCGTGATGGCTACACCTTC CSAEGTGRDGYTF
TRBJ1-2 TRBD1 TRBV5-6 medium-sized TGTGCCCCCAGGGGGGATGGCTACACCTTC CAPRGDGYTF
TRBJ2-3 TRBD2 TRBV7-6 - TGTGCCAGCAGCCTAGACGCGGGGGGAAGCACAGATACGCAGTATTTT CASSLDAGGSTDTQYF
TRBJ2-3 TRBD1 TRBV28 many TGTGCCAGCAGTTTATTACCCAGGACAGGGGGAAGGCGTACAGATACGCAGTATTTT CASSLLPRTGGRRTDTQYF
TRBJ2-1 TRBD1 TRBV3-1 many TGTGCCAGCAGCCAAGAAGACAGGGGATACAATGAGCAGTTCTTC CASSQEDRGYNEQFF
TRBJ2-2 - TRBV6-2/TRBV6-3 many TGTGCCAGCAGTTGGCCCTGGAGGGAGCTGTTTTTT CASSWPWRELFF
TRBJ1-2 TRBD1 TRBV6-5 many TGTGCCAGCAGGCCGGGACAGCGTTCTAACTATGGCTACACCTTC CASRPGQRSNYGYTF
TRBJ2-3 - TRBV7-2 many TGTGCCGGCAGCTCCGGCCCTAGCACAGATACGCAGTATTTT CAGSSGPSTDTQYF
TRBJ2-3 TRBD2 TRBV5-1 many TGCGCCAGCAGCTTGGATCCGGGAGGGCGGGCAGATACGCAGTATTTT CASSLDPGGRADTQYF
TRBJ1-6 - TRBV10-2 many TGCGCCAGCACCCGGGACATTGCTTCACCCCTCCACTTT CASTRDIASPLHF
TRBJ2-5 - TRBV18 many TGTGCCAGCTCACCCAGAAGCCAAGAGACCCAGTACTTC CASSPRSQETQYF
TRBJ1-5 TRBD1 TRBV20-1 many TGCAGTGCTGTCGCGACAGGGGGCGGCAATCAGCCCCAGCATTTT CSAVATGGGNQPQHF
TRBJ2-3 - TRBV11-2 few TGTGCCAGCAGCACCCCGGCGGGTACGCAGTATTTT CASSTPAGTQYF
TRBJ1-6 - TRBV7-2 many TGTGCCAGCAGCTTGCGCCAGTCCAATTCACCCCTCCACTTT CASSLRQSNSPLHF
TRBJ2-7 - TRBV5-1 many TGCGCCAGCAGCTTGGTGGGGGCCTCGAGCTACGAGCAGTACTTC CASSLVGASSYEQYF
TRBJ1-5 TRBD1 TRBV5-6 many TGTGCCAGCAGCTTGGCCGGGACAGGGAACCAGCCCCAGCATTTT CASSLAGTGNQPQHF
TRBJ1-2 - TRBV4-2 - TGTGCCAGCAGCCTTACCGGGACACCTTCTAACTATGGCTACACCTTC CASSLTGTPSNYGYTF
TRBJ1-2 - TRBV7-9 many TGTGCCAGCAGCCCCCCCGGTGGGGGGGCTCAAGGCTACACCTTC CASSPPGGGAQGYTF
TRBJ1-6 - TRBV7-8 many TGTGCCACCACCCCCGGGGGTTGGTCACCCCTCCACTTT CATTPGGWSPLHF
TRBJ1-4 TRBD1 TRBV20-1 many TGCAGTGCTAGAACAGGGGTGGCTAATGAAAAACTGTTTTTT CSARTGVANEKLFF
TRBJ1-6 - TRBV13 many TGTGCCAGCAGCTTGGGAGGCTCACCCCTCCACTTT CASSLGGSPLHF
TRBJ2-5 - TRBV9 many TGTGCCAGCAGCGCCGTACTGGGAGAGGAGACCCAGTACTTC CASSAVLGEETQYF
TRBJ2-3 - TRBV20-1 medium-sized TGCAGTGCTAGAGATGGGAGCGGGACAGATACGCAGTATTTT CSARDGSGTDTQYF
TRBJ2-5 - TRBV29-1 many TGCAGCGTCGCGTTCCAGGAGACCCAGTACTTC CSVAFQETQYF
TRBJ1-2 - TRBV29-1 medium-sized TGCAGCGTTGAAGAACGGCGCTATGGCTACACCTTC CSVEERRYGYTF
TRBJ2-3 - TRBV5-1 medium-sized TGCGCCAGCAGATCGGGGCCTGGAGGTACGCAGTATTTT CASRSGPGGTQYF
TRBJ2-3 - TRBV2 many TGTGCCAGCAGTGTACAGGCAGATACGCAGTATTTT CASSVQADTQYF
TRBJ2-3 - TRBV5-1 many TGCGCCAGCAGACGGCTAGCAAGCACAGATACGCAGTATTTT CASRRLASTDTQYF
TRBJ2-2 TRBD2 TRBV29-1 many TGCAGCGTTGAAGATCTCTGGCGGGGGGACGGGGAGCTGTTTTTT CSVEDLWRGDGELFF
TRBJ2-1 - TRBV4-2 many TGTGCCAGCAGCCTCGAGACTCAGAGCTCCTACAATGAGCAGTTCTTC CASSLETQSSYNEQFF
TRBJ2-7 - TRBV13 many TGTGCCAGCAGCTCGAACTACGAGCAGTACTTC CASSSNYEQYF
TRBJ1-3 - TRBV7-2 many TGTGCCAGCAGCCCTAGTTTGAGCTCTGGAAACACCATATATTTT CASSPSLSSGNTIYF
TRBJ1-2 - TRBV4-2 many TGTGCCAGCAGCCAAGAAGCAACGGGCGGCTACACCTTC CASSQEATGGYTF
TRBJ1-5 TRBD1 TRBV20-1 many TGCAGTGCTAGTTCCGGGACAGAGAATCAGCCCCAGCATTTT CSASSGTENQPQHF
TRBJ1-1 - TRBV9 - TGTGCCAGCAGCGTAGCTCTTTCCCAAAAGGGCACTGAAGCTTTCTTT CASSVALSQKGTEAFF
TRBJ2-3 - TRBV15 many TGTGCCACCAGCAGAGCCGACAGGCGGGATACGCAGTATTTT CATSRADRRDTQYF
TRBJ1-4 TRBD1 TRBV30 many TGTGCCTGGGGAACAGGGGGACCAGTGTTTTTT CAWGTGGPVFF
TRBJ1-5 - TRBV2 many TGTGCCAGCAGTGCGGGTCAGACCCGCAATCAGCCCCAGCATTTT CASSAGQTRNQPQHF
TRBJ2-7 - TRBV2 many TGTGCCAGCAGTACGGCAGGGGGGAACTACGAGCAGTACTTC CASSTAGGNYEQYF
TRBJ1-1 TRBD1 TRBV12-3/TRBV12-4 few TGTGCCAGCAGTCCCGACAGGGAGGGCACTGAAGCTTTCTTT CASSPDREGTEAFF
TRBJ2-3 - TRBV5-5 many TGTGCCAGCAGCTTGCGGTATAGCACAGATACGCAGTATTTT CASSLRYSTDTQYF
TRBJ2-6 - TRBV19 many TGTGCCAGTACACACTTCTCTGGGGCCAACGTCCTGACTTTC CASTHFSGANVLTF
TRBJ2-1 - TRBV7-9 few TGTGCCAGCAGCTTAGGAAGGGGGATCTCCTACAATGAGCAGTTCTTC CASSLGRGISYNEQFF
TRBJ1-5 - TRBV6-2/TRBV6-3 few TGTGCCAGCAGTTACGGACCCGGTATGCCCCAGCATTTT CASSYGPGMPQHF
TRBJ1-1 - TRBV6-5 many TGTGCCAGCAGCTATTATGCGAACACTGAAGCTTTCTTT CASSYYANTEAFF
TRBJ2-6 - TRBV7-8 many TGTGCCAGCAGCTTAGAGGCTGGGGTACTCTCTGGGGCCAACGTCCTGACTTTC CASSLEAGVLSGANVLTF
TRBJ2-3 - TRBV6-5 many TGTGCCAGCAGCGAGGGGAGCCCAGATACGCAGTATTTT CASSEGSPDTQYF
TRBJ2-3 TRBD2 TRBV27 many TGTGCCAGCAGCGGAGGTGGGGCTAGCGGGGACACAGATACGCAGTATTTT CASSGGGASGDTDTQYF
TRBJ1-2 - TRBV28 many TGTGCCAGCATCCTTTCTGGGTCCTACTATGGCTACACCTTC CASILSGSYYGYTF
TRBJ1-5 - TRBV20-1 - TGCAGTGCTAGGTCCTCCGCCCATAGCAATCAGCCCCAGCATTTT CSARSSAHSNQPQHF
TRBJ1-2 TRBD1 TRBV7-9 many TGTGCCAGCAGCTTAGAGACAGGGTCAAGAGGCTACACCTTC CASSLETGSRGYTF
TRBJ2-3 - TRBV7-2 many TGTGCCAGCAGCCCTCCAATAGCCGGGGTTAATACGCAGTATTTT CASSPPIAGVNTQYF
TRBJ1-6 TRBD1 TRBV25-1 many TGTGCCAGCAGTGAATTGGACAGGGGGAATTCACCCCTCCACTTT CASSELDRGNSPLHF
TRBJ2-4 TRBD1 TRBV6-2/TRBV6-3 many TGTGCCAGCAGTTCCTTCCCGCTGAACTGGGACAGGGTAAACATTCAGTACTTC CASSSFPLNWDRVNIQYF
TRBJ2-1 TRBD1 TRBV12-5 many TGTGCTAGTGGGCCTGAAGGACAGGCTACTTACAATGAGCAGTTCTTC CASGPEGQATYNEQFF
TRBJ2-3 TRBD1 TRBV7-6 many TGTGCCAGCAGCTTAGTATGGACAGGGGCAGATACGCAGTATTTT CASSLVWTGADTQYF
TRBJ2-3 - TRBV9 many TGTGCCAGCAGCCCGGACAGCTTAAGCACAGATACGCAGTATTTT CASSPDSLSTDTQYF